The T cell receptor beta chain described here comes from a study of cytomegalovirus exposure and HLA in healthy donors. Study-level background: Of some 410 genotyped donors, around 86% grouped in the Caucasian-associated ancestry cluster.

The study ran its PCR with 60 Vbeta and 13 Jbeta primers. Method: immunoSEQ multiplex PCR; TCRdb's copy keeps in-frame clones and lacks some. The top ten clones hold less than 6.5% of a sample with roughly 130,000 clones, about 81% of them seen once. Germline V CDR1 and CDR2: MDHEN, SYDVKM. The ends lost 5 bases at V and 8 bases at J; junction bases unmatched: 18. CDR3 length: 17 residues. The sample consisted of PBMCs. The chain carries TRBV28 and TRBJ2-1; 7 positions match TRBD2. The sequence derives from a woman between 40 and 55 years old in good health and CMV-seropositive. For the CDR3, the DNA is TGTGCCAGCAGTAAGGGGCGGGAGATTCGTCTTTACGATGAGCAGTTCTTC. This encodes CASSKGREIRLYDEQFF.